This entry describes one T cell receptor beta chain. This record belongs to a study of OX40 agonist ivuxolimab in advanced cancers. Sequencing used immunoSEQ multiplex PCR; TCRdb keeps in-frame clones, though not all of them. Among under 85,000 clones listed, over 65% were seen once. The V and J ends lost 4 bases and 5 bases respectively, with 9 bases between them. The CDR3 runs 12 residues. From germline, CDR1 is SGHRS and CDR2 YFSETQ. The source material was CD4+ or CD8+ T cells sorted from blood, sampled in a trial of the OX40 agonist ivuxolimab. The gene calls are TRBV5-1 and TRBJ2-5; D not resolved. The TCR comes from an adult with an advanced solid tumor such as melanoma, head and neck, liver or kidney cancer. The CDR3: CASSRPGETQYF. CDR3 coding DNA: TGCGCCAGCAGCCGACCCGGGGAGACCCAGTACTTC.